This T cell receptor beta chain emerged from a study of cytotoxic CD8 clonotypes in ibrutinib-treated CLL. Overall study results and limits: The study found baseline clonality above age-matched healthy donors, tracking circulating CD8+ T-cell counts. The clonality went up when patients responded to ibrutinib and dropped back toward baseline at progression.

Produced via immunoSEQ multiplex PCR; TCRdb's table is partial and in-frame only. The data hold around 300,000 clones, with roughly 85% observed a single time. This clone came up a few times. Its antigen is not identified. This sequence was found in a human donor with chronic lymphocytic leukemia. The sequenced sample was PBMCs, obtained before ibrutinib treatment.

CDR3 sequence: CAWSVSRSDEKLFF. DNA for the CDR3: TGTGCCTGGAGTGTATCCCGGTCGGATGAAAAACTGTTTTTT. This chain uses TRBV30 with TRBJ1-4; the D is unclear. The CDR3 totals 14 residues. V gave up 0 bases and J gave up 6 bases, with 11 bases separating them. Looked up from germline, CDR1 is GTSNPN and CDR2 is SVGIG (reference sequence). Using reference TRBV30 and TRBJ1-4 for the parts outside the CDR3, the full variable domain is SQTIHQWPATLVQPVGSPLSLECTVEGTSNPNLYWYRQAAGRGLQLLFYSVGIGQISSEVPQNLSASRPQDRQFILSSKKLLLSDSGFYLCAWSVSRSDEKLFFGSGTQLSVL.